This T cell receptor (beta chain) derives from a study of blood T cells in healthy people across ages. The CDR3 spans 15 residues. Germline V gene sequence: CDR1 WSHSY, CDR2 SAAADI. Combining a sample-barcoded 5' primer with a J-beta primer mix, a second PCR ran for roughly 7 to 12 cycles. TCRdb independently ran MiXCR on the 5' RACE reads; one entry per CDR3 protein. The sample shows roughly 1,500,000 distinct CDR3 sequences, roughly 40% of them seen only once. This TCR was recovered from a woman younger than 30 in good health. The chain joins TRBV10-2 to TRBJ2-7; a possible D gene is TRBD1 (6 bases). Matching the DNA end better, TRBJ2-5 makes the J call doubtful. The material sequenced was blood. The chain's CDR3 is CASSDGLGAKETQYF. In DNA form, the CDR3 reads TGCGCCAGCAGTGATGGTTTGGGGGCCAAGGAGACCCAGTACTTC.